The 5 T cell receptor beta chains below all came from one sample that was sequenced in a study of blood T cell repertoires in COVID-19. The assay was immunoSEQ multiplex PCR, and TCRdb's table has in-frame clones only and misses some. Here the sample spans 150,000 to 200,000 clones, just over 90% being singletons. What was sequenced was peripheral blood. The source is a young man with acute or convalescent COVID-19.

The count of this clone is one. The chain combines TRBV18 with TRBJ1-1, with D possibly being TRBD1 (5 bases). CDR3 length: 13 amino acids. The V end was cut by 6 bases, the J end by 1 base, with 9 bases between. CDR1 KGHSH and CDR2 LQKENI come from the germline V gene. The CDR3 bases are TGTGCCAGCTCGCAGGACAAGAACACTGAAGCTTTCTTT. Its translation: CASSQDKNTEAFF.

This clone was picked up one time. V is TRBV18 and J is TRBJ2-5; the D gene is possibly TRBD2 (6 bases). Trimming took off 5 bases at V and 1 base at J, with 20 bases between the two ends. The CDR3 has 17 amino acids. Looked up from germline, CDR1 is KGHSH and CDR2 is LQKENI. This CDR3 is CASSARDSFSSQETQYF. DNA of the CDR3: TGTGCCAGCTCAGCACGGGACTCTTTCTCCTCCCAAGAGACCCAGTACTTC. Filled out from reference TRBV18 and TRBJ2-5, the complete variable domain reads NAGVMQNPRHLVRRRGQEARLRCSPMKGHSHVYWYRQLPEEGLKFMVYLQKENIIDESGMPKERFSAEFPKEGPSILRIQQVVRGDSAAYFCASSARDSFSSQETQYFGPGTRLLVL.

The rearrangement links TRBV12-5 to TRBJ2-2; 7 nucleotides agree with TRBD1. CDR1 is LGHNT and CDR2 is FRNRAP in the germline V gene. The CDR3 runs 17 residues. V lost 0 bases and J lost 5; bases outside the gene matches: 9. The CDR3 sequence: CASGLVAGGMGTGELFF. CDR3 in DNA: TGTGCTAGTGGTTTGGTTGCAGGGGGAATGGGAACCGGGGAGCTGTTTTTT.

This chain connects TRBV12-3 or TRBV12-4 to TRBJ1-1, with a possible D match to TRBD1 (5 bases). The CDR3 has 13 amino acids. V lost 6 bases and J lost 5, with 13 bases in between. CDR3 amino acids: CASSPGGGTEAFF. DNA for the CDR3: TGTGCCAGCAGCCCGGGGGGTGGAACTGAAGCTTTCTTT.

This sequence joins TRBV27 and TRBJ1-2, with D possibly matching TRBD1 (6 bases). The CDR3 extends over 14 amino acids. Germline CDR1 is MNHEY and CDR2 is SMNVEV (reference sequence). Trimming pared 4 bases from V and 0 bases from J, leaving 9 bases between. The CDR3 region is CASSYRASNYGYTF. Written as DNA, the CDR3 is TGTGCCAGCAGTTACAGGGCTTCTAACTATGGCTACACCTTC.